This record looks at one TCR beta chain sequence and its context. Its antigen remains unknown. The sample originates from a study of lymphopenia after photon versus proton radiotherapy. Germline V CDR1 and CDR2: SGHRS, YFSETQ. Trimming left V 0 bases short and J 0 bases short, with 7 bases between. The CDR3 loop spans 15 amino acids. Whole-study findings and limits: Authors raise, but do not show, better survival with proton therapy.

The assay was immunoSEQ multiplex PCR, and TCRdb's table has in-frame clones only and misses some. The data hold about 61,000 clones, with more than 75% observed a single time. The rearrangement uses TRBV5-1 and TRBJ2-1, with D perhaps matching TRBD1 (5 bases). The sequencing used peripheral blood, collected from a patient treated with photon-based radiotherapy. This sequence was found in a middle-aged man with gastric cancer. For the CDR3, the DNA is TGCGCCAGCAGCTTGGGGGGCGGCTCCTACAATGAGCAGTTCTTC. Protein product: CASSLGGGSYNEQFF.